These 3 T cell receptor beta chains originate from one sample sequenced in a study of cytomegalovirus exposure and HLA in healthy donors (dated by TCRdb to 2016 to 2017). The library was obtained by the immunoSEQ multiplex PCR assay. For the multiplex PCR, a mixture combining 60 forward primers for TCR Vbeta segments and 13 reverse primers for TCR Jbeta segments was used. What TCRdb holds here is the immuneACCESS table cut down to in-frame rearrangements. Part of the clones is not present; checked against another copy, under half of the missing clones reflect an unresolved V gene, and the others are unexplained. This sample holds some 170,000 clones; 65% to 85% were observed only once. About 3% of the sample belongs to the ten largest clones. The sample taken for sequencing was PBMCs. The source of these receptors is a female donor in good health and CMV-seronegative.

The chain uses TRBV10-3 and TRBJ1-2; 9 nucleotides match TRBD1. Looked up from germline, CDR1 is ENHRY and CDR2 is SYGVKD. The CDR3 spans 13 residues. V was clipped by 4 bases and J by 7 bases; unmatched bases: 4. The CDR3 sequence: CAISGGQGGGYTF. The CDR3 DNA reads TGTGCCATCAGTGGGGGACAGGGAGGTGGCTACACCTTC.

The sample holds one count of this clone. The conserved closing phenylalanine or tryptophan is absent in this CDR3, likely reflecting a read error. The V gene is TRBV7-3, the J gene TRBJ2-7, with TRBD2 as a possible D gene (6 bases). Trimming took off 0 bases at V and 0 bases at J, with 12 bases between the two ends. Per germline, CDR1 SGHTA and CDR2 FQGTGA. The CDR3 has 16 amino acids. This CDR3 is CASSLTGSGVSYEQYS. CDR3 coding DNA: TGTGCCAGCAGCTTAACCGGGTCGGGAGTCTCCTACGAGCAGTACTCC.

The rearrangement uses TRBV29-1 and TRBJ1-1, with a tentative D call TRBD1 (5 bases). Per the germline V gene, CDR1 is SQVTM and CDR2 is ANQGSEA. V lost 8 bases and J 2 bases, leaving 9 bases between the germline ends. The CDR3 loop spans 11 amino acids. Written as DNA, the CDR3 is TGCAGCTGCGGGGGAAACACTGAAGCTTTCTTT. Translated: CSCGGNTEAFF. Full variable domain (rest looked up from reference TRBV29-1 and TRBJ1-1): SAVISQKPSRDICQRGTSLTIQCQVDSQVTMMFWYRQQPGQSLTLIATANQGSEATYESGFVIDKFPISRPNLTFSTLTVSNMSPEDSSIYLCSCGGNTEAFFGQGTRLTVV.